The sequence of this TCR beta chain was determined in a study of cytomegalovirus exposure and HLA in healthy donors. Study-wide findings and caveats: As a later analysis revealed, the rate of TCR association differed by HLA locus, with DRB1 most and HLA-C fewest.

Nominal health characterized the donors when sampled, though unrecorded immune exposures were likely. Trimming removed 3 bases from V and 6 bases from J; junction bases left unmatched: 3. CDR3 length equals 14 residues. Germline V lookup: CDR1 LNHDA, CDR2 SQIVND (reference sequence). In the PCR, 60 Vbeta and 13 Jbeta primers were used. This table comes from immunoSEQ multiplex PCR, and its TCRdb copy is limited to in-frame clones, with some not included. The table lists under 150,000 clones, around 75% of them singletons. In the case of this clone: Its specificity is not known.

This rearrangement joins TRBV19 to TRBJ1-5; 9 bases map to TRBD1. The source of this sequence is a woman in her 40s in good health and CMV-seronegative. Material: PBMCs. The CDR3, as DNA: TGTGCCAGTAGTATGGGGACAGGGACTCAGCCCCAGCATTTT. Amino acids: CASSMGTGTQPQHF. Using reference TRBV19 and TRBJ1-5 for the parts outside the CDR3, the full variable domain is DGGITQSPKYLFRKEGQNVTLSCEQNLNHDAMYWYRQDPGQGLRLIYYSQIVNDFQKGDIAEGYSVSREKKESFPLTVTSAQKNPTAFYLCASSMGTGTQPQHFGDGTRLSIL.